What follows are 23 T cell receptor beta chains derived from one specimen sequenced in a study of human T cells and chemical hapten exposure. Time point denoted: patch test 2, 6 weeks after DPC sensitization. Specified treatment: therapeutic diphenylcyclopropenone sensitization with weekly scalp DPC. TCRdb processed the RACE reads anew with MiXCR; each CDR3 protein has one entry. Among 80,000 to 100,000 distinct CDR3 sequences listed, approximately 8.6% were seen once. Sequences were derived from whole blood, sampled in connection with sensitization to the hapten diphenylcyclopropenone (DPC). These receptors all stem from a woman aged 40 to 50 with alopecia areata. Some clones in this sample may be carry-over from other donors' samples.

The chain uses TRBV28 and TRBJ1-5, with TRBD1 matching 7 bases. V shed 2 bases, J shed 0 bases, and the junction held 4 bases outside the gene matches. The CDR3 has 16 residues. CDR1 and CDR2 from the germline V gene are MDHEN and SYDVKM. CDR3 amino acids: CASSLPDRLSNQPQHF. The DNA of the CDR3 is TGTGCCAGCAGTTTACCGGACAGGCTTAGCAATCAGCCCCAGCATTTT.

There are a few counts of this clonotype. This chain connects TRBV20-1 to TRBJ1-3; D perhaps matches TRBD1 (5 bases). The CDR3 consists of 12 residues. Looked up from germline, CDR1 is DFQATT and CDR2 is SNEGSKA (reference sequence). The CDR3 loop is CGERGSGNTIYF. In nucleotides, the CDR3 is TGCGGCGAGAGGGGCTCTGGAAACACCATATATTTT.

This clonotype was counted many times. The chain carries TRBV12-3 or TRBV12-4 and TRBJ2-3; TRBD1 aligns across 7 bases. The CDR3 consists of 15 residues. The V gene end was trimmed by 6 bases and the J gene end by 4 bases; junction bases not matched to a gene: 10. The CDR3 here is CASSRMTGYADTQYF. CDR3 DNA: TGTGCCAGCAGCCGAATGACAGGGTACGCAGATACGCAGTATTTT.

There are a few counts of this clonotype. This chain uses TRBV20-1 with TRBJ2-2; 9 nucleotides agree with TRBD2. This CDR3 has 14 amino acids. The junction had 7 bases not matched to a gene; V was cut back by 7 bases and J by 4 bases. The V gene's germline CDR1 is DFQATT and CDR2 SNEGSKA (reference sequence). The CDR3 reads CSGREGLSTGELFF. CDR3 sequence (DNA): TGCAGTGGGCGGGAGGGCCTAAGCACCGGGGAGCTGTTTTTT.

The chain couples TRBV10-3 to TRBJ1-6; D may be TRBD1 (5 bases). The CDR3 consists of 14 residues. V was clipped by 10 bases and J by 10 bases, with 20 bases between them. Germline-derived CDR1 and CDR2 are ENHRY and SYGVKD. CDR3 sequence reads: CATTEDRSGSPLHF. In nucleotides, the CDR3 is TGTGCCACCACTGAAGACAGATCGGGCTCACCCCTCCACTTT.

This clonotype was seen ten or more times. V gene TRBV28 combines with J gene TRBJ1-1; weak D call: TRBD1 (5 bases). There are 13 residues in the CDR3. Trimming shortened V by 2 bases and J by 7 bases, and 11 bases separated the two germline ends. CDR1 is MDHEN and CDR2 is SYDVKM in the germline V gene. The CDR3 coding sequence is TGTGCCAGCAGTTTAGTGGCAGGGAATGAAGCTTTCTTT. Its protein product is CASSLVAGNEAFF.

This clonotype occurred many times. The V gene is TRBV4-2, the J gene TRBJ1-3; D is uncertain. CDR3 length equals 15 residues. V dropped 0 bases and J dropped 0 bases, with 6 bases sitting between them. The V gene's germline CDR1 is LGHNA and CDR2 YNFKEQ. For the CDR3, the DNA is TGTGCCAGCAGCCAAGATCACGCCTCTGGAAACACCATATATTTT. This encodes CASSQDHASGNTIYF.

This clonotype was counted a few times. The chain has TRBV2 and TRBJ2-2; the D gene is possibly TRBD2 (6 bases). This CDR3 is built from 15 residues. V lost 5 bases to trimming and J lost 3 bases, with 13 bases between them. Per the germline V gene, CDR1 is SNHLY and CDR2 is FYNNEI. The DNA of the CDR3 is TGTGCCAGCAGTAAAAAACTAGCTGACACCGGGGAGCTGTTTTTT. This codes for CASSKKLADTGELFF.

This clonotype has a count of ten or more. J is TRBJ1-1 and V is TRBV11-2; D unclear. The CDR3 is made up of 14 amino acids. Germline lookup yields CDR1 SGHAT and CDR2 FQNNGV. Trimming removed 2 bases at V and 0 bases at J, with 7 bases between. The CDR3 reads CASSLRSMNTEAFF. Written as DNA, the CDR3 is TGTGCCAGCAGCTTAAGATCCATGAACACTGAAGCTTTCTTT.

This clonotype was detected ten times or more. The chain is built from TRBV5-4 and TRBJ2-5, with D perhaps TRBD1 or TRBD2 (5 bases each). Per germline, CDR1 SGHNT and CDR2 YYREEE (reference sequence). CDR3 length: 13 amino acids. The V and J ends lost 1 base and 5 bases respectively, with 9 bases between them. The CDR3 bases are TGTGCCAGCAGCTTGCAGGGAGAGGAGACCCAGTACTTC. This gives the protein CASSLQGEETQYF.

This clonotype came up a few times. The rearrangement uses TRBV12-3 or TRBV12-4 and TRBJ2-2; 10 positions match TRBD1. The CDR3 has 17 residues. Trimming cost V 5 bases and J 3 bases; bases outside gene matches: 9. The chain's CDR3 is CASSPLGTGAYTGELFF. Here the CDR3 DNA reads TGTGCCAGCAGTCCACTGGGGACAGGGGCGTACACCGGGGAGCTGTTTTTT.

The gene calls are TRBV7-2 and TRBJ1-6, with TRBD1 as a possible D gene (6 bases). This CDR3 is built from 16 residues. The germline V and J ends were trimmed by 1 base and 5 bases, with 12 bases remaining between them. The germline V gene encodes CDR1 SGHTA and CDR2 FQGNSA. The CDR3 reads CASSLVLGANNSPLHF. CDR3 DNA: TGTGCCAGCAGCTTAGTTCTGGGGGCTAATAATTCACCCCTCCACTTT. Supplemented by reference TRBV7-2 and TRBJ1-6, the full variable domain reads GAGVSQSPSNKVTEKGKDVELRCDPISGHTALYWYRQSLGQGLEFLIYFQGNSAPDKSGLPSDRFSAERTGGSVSTLTIQRTQQEDSAVYLCASSLVLGANNSPLHFGNGTRLTVT.

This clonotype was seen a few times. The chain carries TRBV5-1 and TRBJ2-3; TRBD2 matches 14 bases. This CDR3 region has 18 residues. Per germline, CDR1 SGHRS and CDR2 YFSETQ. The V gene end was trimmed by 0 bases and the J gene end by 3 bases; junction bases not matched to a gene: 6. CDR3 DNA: TGCGCCAGCAGCTTGGAGACTAGCGGGAGGGCCTTTACAGATACGCAGTATTTT. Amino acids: CASSLETSGRAFTDTQYF. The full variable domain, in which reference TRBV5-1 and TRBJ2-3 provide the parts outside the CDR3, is KAGVTQTPRYLIKTRGQQVTLSCSPISGHRSVSWYQQTPGQGLQFLFEYFSETQRNKGNFPGRFSGRQFSNSRSEMNVSTLELGDSALYLCASSLETSGRAFTDTQYFGPGTRLTVL.

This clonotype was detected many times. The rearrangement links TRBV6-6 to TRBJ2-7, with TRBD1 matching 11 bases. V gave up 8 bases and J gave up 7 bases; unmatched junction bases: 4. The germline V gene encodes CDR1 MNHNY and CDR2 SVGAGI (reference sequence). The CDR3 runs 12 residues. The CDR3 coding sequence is TGTGCCAGCGGGACAGGGGGTGAAGAGCAGTACTTC. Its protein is CASGTGGEEQYF.

DNA for the CDR3: TGTGCCATCAGTGAGGGACACCCGCAGTATTTT. Amino acid sequence: CAISEGHPQYF. The rearrangement links TRBV10-3 to TRBJ2-3, with a tentative D call TRBD1 (5 bases). V lost 2 bases and J lost 10, with 7 bases in between. The CDR3 runs 11 residues. In germline, CDR1 is ENHRY, CDR2 SYGVKD.

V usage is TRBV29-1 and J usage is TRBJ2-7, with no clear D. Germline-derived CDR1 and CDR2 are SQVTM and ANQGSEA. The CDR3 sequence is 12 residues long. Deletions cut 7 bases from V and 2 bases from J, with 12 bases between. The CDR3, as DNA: TGCAGCGGTCCCGAGACGCCCTACGAGCAGTACTTC. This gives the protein CSGPETPYEQYF.

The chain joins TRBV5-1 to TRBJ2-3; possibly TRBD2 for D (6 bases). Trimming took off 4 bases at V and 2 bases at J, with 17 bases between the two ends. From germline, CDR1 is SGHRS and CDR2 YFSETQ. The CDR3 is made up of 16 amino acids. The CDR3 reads CASSRGESAITDTQYF. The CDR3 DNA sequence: TGCGCCAGCAGCCGCGGGGAGAGTGCGATCACAGATACGCAGTATTTT.

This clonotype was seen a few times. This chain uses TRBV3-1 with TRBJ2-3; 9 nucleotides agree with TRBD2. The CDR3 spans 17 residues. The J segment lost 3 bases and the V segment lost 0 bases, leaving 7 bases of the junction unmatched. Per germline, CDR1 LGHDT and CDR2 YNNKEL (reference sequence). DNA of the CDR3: TGTGCCAGCAGCCAAGAGGCTAGCGGGATCGGTACAGATACGCAGTATTTT. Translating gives CASSQEASGIGTDTQYF.

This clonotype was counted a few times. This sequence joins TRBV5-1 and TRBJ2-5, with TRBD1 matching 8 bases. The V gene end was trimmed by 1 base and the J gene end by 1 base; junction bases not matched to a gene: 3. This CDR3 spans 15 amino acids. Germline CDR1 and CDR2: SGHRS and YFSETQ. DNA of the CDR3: TGCGCCAGCAGCTTGTTAACAGGGGGCCAAGAGACCCAGTACTTC. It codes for CASSLLTGGQETQYF.

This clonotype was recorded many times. The CDR3 here is CASSLWASGSGETQYF. The DNA for the CDR3 is TGTGCCAGCAGTTTATGGGCTAGCGGGAGCGGTGAGACCCAGTACTTC. The chain recombines TRBV27 with TRBJ2-5, with TRBD2 matching 10 bases. Germline CDR1 is MNHEY and CDR2 is SMNVEV (reference sequence). The CDR3 loop spans 16 amino acids. Trimming at V came to 1 base and at J to 5 bases, leaving 7 bases not matched to a gene.

In nucleotides, the CDR3 is TGCAGCGTGGTACTAGCGGGGAAGAGAGAGACCCAGTACTTC. This codes for CSVVLAGKRETQYF. The chain uses TRBV29-1 and TRBJ2-5; 10 nucleotides align to TRBD2. Germline CDR1 is SQVTM and CDR2 is ANQGSEA. V lost 6 bases and J lost 4; bases outside the gene matches: 8. The CDR3 covers 14 residues.

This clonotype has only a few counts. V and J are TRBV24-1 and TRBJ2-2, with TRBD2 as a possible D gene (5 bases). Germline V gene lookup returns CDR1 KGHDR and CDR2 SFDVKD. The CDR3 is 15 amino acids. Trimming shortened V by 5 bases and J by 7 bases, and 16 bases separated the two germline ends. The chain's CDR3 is CATSASTTPGGELFF. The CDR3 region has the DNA TGTGCCACCAGTGCCTCGACTACTCCGGGCGGGGAGCTGTTTTTT.

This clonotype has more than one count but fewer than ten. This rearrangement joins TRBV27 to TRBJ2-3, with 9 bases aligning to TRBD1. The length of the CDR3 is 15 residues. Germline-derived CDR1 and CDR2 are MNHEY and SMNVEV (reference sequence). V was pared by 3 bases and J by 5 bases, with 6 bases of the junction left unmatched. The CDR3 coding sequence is TGTGCCAGCAGTTTCACTGGACAGGGGCAAGATACGCAGTATTTT. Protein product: CASSFTGQGQDTQYF.